The entry below gives a single TCR beta chain sequence along with its context. A much larger clone differs from this one at a single base, so this may be a read error. In this CDR3 the conserved last residue, phenylalanine or tryptophan, is missing, so a read error is likely. The source of the sample is a study of tumor-infiltrating lymphocytes in primary liver carcinoma. Trimming cost V 5 bases and J 6 bases; bases outside gene matches: 6. Germline assignment: CDR1 MNHEY and CDR2 SVGAGI. This CDR3 is built from 13 residues. A constant-region primer primed TCR beta cDNA synthesis from about 0.45 ug of total RNA. Researchers made the TCR beta libraries by running three nested multiplex PCR rounds with slightly modified ARM-PCR. In the first two PCR rounds, TRBV1-TRBV30 forward primers were paired with a C-beta reverse primer, and each round lasted about 9 cycles. TCRdb recomputed calls from the multiplex PCR reads with MiXCR, one row per CDR3 protein. The sample has approximately 340,000 distinct CDR3 sequences; about two thirds are singletons.

Blood RNA was derived from unsorted whole blood, and germline DNA was extracted too. V and J are TRBV6-5 and TRBJ1-1, with TRBD1 matching 7 bases. This TCR was recovered from a man aged 40-49 years with primary liver carcinoma and hepatitis B virus infection. Sequences were obtained from peripheral blood. This CDR3 reads CASSKRGPAEAFL. CDR3 nucleotide sequence: TGTGCCAGCAGTAAGAGGGGGCCCGCTGAAGCTTTCCTT.